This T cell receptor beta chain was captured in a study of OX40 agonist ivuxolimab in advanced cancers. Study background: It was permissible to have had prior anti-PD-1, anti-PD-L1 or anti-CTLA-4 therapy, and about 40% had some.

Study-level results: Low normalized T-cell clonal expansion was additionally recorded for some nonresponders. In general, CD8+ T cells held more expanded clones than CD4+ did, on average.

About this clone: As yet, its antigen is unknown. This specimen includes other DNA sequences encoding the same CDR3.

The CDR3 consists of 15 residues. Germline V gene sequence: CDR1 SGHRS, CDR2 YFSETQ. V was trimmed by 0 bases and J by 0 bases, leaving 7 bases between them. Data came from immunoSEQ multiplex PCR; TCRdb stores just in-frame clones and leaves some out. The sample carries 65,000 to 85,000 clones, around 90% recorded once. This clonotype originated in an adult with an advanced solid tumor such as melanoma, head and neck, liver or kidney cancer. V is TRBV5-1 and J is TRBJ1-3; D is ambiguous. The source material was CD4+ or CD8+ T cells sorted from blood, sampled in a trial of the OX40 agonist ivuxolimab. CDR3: CASSLAGNSGNTIYF. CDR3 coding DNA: TGCGCCAGCAGCTTGGCCGGGAACTCTGGAAACACCATATATTTT.